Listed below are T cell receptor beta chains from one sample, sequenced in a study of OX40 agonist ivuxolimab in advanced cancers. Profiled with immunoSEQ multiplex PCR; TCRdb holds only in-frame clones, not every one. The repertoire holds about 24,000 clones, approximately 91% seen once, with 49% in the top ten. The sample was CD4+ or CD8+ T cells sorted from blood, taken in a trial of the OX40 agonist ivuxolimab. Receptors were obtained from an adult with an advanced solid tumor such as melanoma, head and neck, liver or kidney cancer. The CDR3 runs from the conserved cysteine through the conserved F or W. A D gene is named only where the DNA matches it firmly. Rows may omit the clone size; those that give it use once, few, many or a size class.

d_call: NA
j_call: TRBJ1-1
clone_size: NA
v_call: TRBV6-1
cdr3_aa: CASSRIRDTEAFF
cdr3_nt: TGTGCCAGCAGTAGAATTCGGGACACTGAAGCTTTCTTT

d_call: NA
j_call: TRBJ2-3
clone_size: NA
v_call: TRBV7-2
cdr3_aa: CASSLGIGQSTDTQYF
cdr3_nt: TGTGCCAGCAGCTTAGGTATCGGCCAAAGCACAGATACGCAGTATTTT

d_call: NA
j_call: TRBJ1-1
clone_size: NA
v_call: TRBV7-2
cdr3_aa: CASSLGGANTEAFF
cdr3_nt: TGTGCCAGCAGCTTAGGTGGGGCCAACACTGAAGCTTTCTTT

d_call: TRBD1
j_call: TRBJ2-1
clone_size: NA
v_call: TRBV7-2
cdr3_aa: CASSTSWTGGHEQFF
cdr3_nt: TGTGCCAGCAGCACTAGCTGGACAGGGGGTCATGAGCAGTTCTTC

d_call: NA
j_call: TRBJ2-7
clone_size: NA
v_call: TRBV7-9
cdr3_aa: CASCDTNSYEQYF
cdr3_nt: TGTGCCAGCTGCGACACCAACTCCTACGAGCAGTACTTC

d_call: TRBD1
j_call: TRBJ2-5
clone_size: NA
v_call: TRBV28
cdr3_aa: CASRSTGGETQYF
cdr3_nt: TGTGCCAGCAGATCCACAGGGGGGGAGACCCAGTACTTC

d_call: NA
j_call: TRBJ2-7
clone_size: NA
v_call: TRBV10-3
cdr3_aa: CAITSRDSSYEQYF
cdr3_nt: TGTGCCATCACCTCAAGGGATAGCTCCTACGAGCAGTACTTC

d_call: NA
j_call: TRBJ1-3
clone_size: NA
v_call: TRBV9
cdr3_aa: CASSGGLGAGNTIYF
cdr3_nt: TGTGCCAGCAGCGGAGGACTAGGGGCCGGAAACACCATATATTTT

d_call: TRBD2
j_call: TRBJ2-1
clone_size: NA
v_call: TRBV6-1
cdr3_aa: CASSDEVAGWSYNEQFF
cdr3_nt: TGTGCCAGCAGTGATGAGGTAGCGGGATGGTCCTACAATGAGCAGTTCTTC

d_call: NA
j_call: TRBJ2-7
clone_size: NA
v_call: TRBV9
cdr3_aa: CASSPQTGIPYEQYF
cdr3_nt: TGTGCCAGCAGCCCCCAAACAGGGATCCCCTACGAGCAGTACTTC

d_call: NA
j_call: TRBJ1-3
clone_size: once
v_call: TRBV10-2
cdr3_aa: CASNRDNSGNTIYF
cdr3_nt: TGCGCCAGCAACAGGGACAACTCTGGAAACACCATATATTTT

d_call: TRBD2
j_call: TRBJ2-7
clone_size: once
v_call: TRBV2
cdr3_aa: CASSEAAGDSYEQYF
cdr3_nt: TGTGCCAGCAGTGAGGCAGCGGGAGATTCCTACGAGCAGTACTTC

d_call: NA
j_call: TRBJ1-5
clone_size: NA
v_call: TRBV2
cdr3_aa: CASKASGEYYSNQPQHF
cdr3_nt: TGTGCCAGCAAAGCCTCGGGCGAATACTATAGCAATCAGCCCCAGCATTTT

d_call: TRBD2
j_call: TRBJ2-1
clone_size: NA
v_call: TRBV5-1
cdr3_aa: CASGRGGSYNEQFF
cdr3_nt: TGCGCCAGCGGTCGGGGGGGCTCCTACAATGAGCAGTTCTTC

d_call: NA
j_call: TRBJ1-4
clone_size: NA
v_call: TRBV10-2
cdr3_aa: CASSELDSNEKLFF
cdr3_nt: TGCGCCAGCAGTGAATTGGACAGTAATGAAAAACTGTTTTTT

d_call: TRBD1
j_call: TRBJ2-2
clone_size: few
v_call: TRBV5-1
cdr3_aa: CASTTPKTGGNTGELFF
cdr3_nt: TGCGCCAGCACCACGCCCAAGACAGGGGGAAACACCGGGGAGCTGTTTTTT

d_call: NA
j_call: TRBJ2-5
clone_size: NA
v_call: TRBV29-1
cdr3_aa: CSVESRDPPRETQYF
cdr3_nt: TGCAGCGTTGAGTCGAGGGACCCACCAAGAGAGACCCAGTACTTC

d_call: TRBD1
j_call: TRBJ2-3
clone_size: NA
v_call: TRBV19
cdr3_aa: CASSMTGYADTQYF
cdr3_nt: TGTGCCAGTAGTATGACAGGGTATGCAGATACGCAGTATTTT

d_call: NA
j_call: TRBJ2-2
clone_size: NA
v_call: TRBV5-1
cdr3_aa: CASSLRVGVTGELFF
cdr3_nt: TGCGCCAGCAGCTTGCGTGTGGGAGTAACCGGGGAGCTGTTTTTT

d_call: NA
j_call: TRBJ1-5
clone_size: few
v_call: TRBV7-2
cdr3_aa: CASSLSGNQPQHF
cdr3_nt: TGTGCCAGCAGCTTATCCGGAAATCAGCCCCAGCATTTT

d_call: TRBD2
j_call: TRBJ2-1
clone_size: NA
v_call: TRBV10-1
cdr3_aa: CASSLTGTSGYNEQFF
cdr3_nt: TGCGCCAGCAGTTTAACCGGGACTAGCGGGTACAATGAGCAGTTCTTC

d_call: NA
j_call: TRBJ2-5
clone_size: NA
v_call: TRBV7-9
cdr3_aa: CASSLIAGQGDETQYF
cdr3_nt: TGTGCCAGCAGCTTAATCGCGGGACAAGGCGACGAGACCCAGTACTTC

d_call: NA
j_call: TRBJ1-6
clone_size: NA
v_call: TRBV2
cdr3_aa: CASGPVAAYNSPLHF
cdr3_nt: TGTGCCAGCGGACCGGTAGCGGCCTATAATTCACCCCTCCACTTT

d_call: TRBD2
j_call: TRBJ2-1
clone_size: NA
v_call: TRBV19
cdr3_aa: CASSSTGGGYNEQFF
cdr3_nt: TGTGCCAGTAGCTCGACGGGAGGGGGTTACAATGAGCAGTTCTTC

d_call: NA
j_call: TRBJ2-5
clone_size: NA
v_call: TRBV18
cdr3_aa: CASSRQHLVETQYF
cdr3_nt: TGTGCCAGCTCAAGACAGCATCTGGTAGAGACCCAGTACTTC

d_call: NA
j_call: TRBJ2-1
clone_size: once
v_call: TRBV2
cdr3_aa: CASSERESSYNEQFF
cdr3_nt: TGTGCCAGCAGTGAACGGGAAAGCTCCTACAATGAGCAGTTCTTC

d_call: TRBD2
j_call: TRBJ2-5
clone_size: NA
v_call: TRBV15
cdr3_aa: CATSSLLAGQETQYF
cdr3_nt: TGTGCCACCAGCAGCCTACTAGCGGGGCAAGAGACCCAGTACTTC

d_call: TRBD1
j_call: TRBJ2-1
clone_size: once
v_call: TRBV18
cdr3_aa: CASSGQGYNEQFF
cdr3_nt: TGTGCCAGCTCGGGACAGGGCTACAATGAGCAGTTCTTC

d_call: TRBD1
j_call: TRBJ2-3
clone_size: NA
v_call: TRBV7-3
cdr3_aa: CASSMTGAGTQYF
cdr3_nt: TGTGCCAGCAGCATGACAGGGGCGGGTACGCAGTATTTT

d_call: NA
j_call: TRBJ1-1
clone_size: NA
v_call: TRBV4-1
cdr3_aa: CASSQVGQQNTEAFF
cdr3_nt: TGCGCCAGCAGCCAAGTCGGACAGCAAAACACTGAAGCTTTCTTT

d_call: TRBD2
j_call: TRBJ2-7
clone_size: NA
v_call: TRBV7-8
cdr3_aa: CASSLGRGRALEQYF
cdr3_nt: TGTGCCAGCAGCTTAGGGCGCGGGAGGGCCCTCGAGCAGTACTTC

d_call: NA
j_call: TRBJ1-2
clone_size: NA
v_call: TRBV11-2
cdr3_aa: CAAGGGASGYTF
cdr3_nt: TGTGCCGCGGGGGGAGGGGCCTCTGGCTACACCTTC

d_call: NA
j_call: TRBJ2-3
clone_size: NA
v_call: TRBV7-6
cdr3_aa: CASSATTRTDTQYF
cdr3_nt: TGTGCCAGCAGCGCCACTACTAGAACTGATACGCAGTATTTT

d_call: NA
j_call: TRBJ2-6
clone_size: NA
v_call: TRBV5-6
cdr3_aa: CASSLFSGANVLTF
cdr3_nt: TGTGCCAGCAGCTTGTTCTCTGGGGCCAACGTCCTGACTTTC

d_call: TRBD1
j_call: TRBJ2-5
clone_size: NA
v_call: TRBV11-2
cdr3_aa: CASSLGPGQGARETQYF
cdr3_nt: TGTGCCAGCAGCTTAGGACCAGGACAGGGGGCACGAGAGACCCAGTACTTC

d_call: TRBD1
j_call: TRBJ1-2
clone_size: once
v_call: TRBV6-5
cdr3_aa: CASSYARTGGGYGYTF
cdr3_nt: TGTGCCAGCAGTTACGCACGAACAGGGGGAGGGTATGGCTACACCTTC

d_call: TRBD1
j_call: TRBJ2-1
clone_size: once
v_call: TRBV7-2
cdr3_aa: CASTPPRGFYNEQFF
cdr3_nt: TGTGCCAGCACCCCCCCCAGGGGGTTTTACAATGAGCAGTTCTTC

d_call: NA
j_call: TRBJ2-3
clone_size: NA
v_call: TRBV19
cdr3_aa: CASSVSKASTDTQYF
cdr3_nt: TGTGCCAGTAGTGTATCCAAGGCCAGCACAGATACGCAGTATTTT

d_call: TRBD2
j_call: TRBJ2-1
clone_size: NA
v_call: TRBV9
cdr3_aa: CASSLTSGDYNEQFF
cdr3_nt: TGTGCCAGCAGCCTTACTAGCGGGGACTACAATGAGCAGTTCTTC

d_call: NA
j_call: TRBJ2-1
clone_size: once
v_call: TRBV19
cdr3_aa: CASSIDKGSYNEQFF
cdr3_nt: TGTGCCAGTAGTATCGACAAAGGCTCCTACAATGAGCAGTTCTTC

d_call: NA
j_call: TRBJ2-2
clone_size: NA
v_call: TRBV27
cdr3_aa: CASSFPPGELFF
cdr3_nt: TGTGCCAGCAGTTTTCCCCCCGGGGAGCTGTTTTTT

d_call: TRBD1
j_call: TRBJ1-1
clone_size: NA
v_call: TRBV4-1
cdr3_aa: CASSQSDRVTEAFF
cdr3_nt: TGCGCCAGCAGCCAAAGCGACAGGGTCACTGAAGCTTTCTTT

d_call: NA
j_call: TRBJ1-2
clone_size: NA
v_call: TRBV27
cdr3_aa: CASSRSVTGGAYGYTF
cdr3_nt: TGTGCCAGCAGTCGAAGCGTTACCGGGGGCGCTTATGGCTACACCTTC

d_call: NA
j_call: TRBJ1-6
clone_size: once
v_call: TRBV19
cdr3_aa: CASRFGGYNSPLHF
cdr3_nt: TGTGCCAGTAGGTTTGGAGGATATAATTCACCCCTCCACTTT

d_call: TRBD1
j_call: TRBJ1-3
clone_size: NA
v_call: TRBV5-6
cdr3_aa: CASSSHMTGGDTIYF
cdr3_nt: TGTGCCAGCAGCTCCCATATGACAGGGGGGGACACCATATATTTT

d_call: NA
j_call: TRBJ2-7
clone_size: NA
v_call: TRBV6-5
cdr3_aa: CASSYSYRGAGYEQYF
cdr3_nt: TGTGCCAGCAGTTACTCTTATCGGGGGGCAGGCTACGAGCAGTACTTC

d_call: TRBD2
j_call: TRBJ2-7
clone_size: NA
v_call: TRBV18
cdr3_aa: CASSPGPSGSYEQYF
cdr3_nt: TGTGCCAGCTCACCAGGCCCTAGCGGGAGTTACGAGCAGTACTTC

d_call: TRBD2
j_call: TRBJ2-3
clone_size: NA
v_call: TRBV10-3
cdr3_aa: CAISEISGNTDTQYF
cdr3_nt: TGTGCCATCAGTGAGATAAGCGGGAACACAGATACGCAGTATTTT

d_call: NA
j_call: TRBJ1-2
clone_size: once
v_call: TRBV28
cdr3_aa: CASSLGFGLEGYGYTF
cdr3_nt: TGTGCCAGCAGTTTGGGGTTTGGCTTAGAAGGCTATGGCTACACCTTC

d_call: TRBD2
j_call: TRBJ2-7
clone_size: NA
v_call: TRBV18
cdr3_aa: CASSRLAGRTLYEQYF
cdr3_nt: TGTGCCAGCTCCCGTCTAGCGGGCAGAACATTGTACGAGCAGTACTTC

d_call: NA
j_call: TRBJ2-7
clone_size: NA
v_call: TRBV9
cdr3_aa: CASSAPSAEQYF
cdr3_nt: TGTGCCAGCAGCGCCCCATCGGCCGAGCAGTACTTC

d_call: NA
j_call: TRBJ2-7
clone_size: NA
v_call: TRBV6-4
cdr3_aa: CASSVWQGYEQYF
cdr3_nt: TGTGCCAGCAGTGTCTGGCAGGGCTACGAGCAGTACTTC

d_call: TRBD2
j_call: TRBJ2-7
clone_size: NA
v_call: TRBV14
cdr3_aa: CASSQESSGYTYEQYF
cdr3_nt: TGTGCCAGCAGCCAAGAAAGTAGCGGGTATACCTACGAGCAGTACTTC

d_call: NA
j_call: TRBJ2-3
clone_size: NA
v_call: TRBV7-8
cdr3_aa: CASRAWGEDTQYF
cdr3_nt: TGTGCCAGCAGAGCCTGGGGCGAGGATACGCAGTATTTT

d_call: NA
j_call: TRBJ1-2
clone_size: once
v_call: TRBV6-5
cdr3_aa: CASSYFRTAKGYTF
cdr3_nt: TGTGCCAGCAGTTACTTCCGGACCGCCAAGGGCTACACCTTC

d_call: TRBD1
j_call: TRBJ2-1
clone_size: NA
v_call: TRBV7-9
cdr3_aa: CASGSGQDNEQFF
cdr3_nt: TGTGCCAGCGGGTCGGGACAGGACAATGAGCAGTTCTTC

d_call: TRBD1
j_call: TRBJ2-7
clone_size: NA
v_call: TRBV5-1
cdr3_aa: CASGDRSYEQYF
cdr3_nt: TGCGCCAGCGGGGACAGGTCCTACGAGCAGTACTTC

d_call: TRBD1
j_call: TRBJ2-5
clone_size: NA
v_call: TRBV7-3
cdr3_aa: CASSSEGDRLQETQYF
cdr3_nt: TGTGCCAGCAGCTCAGAAGGGGACAGGCTACAAGAGACCCAGTACTTC

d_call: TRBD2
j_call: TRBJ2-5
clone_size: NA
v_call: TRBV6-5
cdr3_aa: CASSYSGLAGAGTQYF
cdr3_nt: TGTGCCAGCAGTTACTCGGGACTAGCGGGTGCCGGGACCCAGTACTTC

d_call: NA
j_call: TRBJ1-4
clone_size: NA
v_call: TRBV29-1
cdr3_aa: CSVGGVPEKLFF
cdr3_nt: TGCAGCGTTGGCGGGGTTCCTGAAAAACTGTTTTTT